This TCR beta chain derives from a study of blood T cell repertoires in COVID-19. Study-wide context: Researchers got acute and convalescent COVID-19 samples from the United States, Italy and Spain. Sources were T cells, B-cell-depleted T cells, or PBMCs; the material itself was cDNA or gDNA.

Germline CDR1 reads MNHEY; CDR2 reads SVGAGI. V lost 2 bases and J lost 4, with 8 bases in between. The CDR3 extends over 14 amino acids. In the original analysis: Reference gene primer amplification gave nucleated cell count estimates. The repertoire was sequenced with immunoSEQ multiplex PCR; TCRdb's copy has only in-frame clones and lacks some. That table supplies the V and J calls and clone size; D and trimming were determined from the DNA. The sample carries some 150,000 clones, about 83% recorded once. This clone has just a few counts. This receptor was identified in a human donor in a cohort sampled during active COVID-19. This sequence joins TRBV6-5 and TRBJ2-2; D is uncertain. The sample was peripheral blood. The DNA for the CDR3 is TGTGCCAGCAGTTACAAGCCCTTCACCGGGGAGCTGTTTTTT. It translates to CASSYKPFTGELFF.